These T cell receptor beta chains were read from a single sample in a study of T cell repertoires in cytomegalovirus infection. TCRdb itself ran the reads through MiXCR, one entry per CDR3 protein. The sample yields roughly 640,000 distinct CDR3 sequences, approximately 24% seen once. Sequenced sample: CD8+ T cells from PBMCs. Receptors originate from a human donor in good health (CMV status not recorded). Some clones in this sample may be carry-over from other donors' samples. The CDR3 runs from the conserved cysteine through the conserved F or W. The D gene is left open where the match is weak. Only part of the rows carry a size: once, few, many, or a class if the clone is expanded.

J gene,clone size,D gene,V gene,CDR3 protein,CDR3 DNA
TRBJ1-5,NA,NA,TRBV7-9,CASSPFQWLNQPQHF,TGTGCCAGCAGCCCCTTTCAATGGCTCAATCAGCCCCAGCATTTT
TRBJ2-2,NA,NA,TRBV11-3,CASSLRDEAPGELFF,TGTGCCAGCAGCTTAAGGGACGAGGCTCCCGGGGAGCTGTTTTTT
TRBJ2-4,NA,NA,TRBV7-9,CASSAATGNIQYF,TGTGCCAGCAGCGCGGCCACGGGAAACATTCAGTACTTC
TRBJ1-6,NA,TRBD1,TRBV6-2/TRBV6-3,CASSWTGSGDNSPLHF,TGTGCCAGCAGCTGGACAGGGAGCGGGGATAATTCACCCCTCCACTTT
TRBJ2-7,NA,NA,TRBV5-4,CASSQGLGEQYF,TGTGCCAGCAGCCAAGGCTTGGGGGAGCAGTACTTC
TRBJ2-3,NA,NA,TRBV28,CVSSFEKAGTLTFTDTQYF,TGTGTCAGCAGTTTTGAAAAAGCCGGGACACTTACTTTCACAGATACGCAGTATTTT
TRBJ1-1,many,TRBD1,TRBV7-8,CASSTRRGRPTEAFF,TGTGCCAGCAGCACCCGCAGGGGGCGGCCCACTGAAGCTTTCTTT
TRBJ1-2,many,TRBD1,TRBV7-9,CASSPARDRPLGYTF,TGTGCCAGCAGCCCTGCAAGGGACAGGCCTTTGGGCTACACCTTC
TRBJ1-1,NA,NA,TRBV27,CASSPLVGSPTEAFF,TGTGCCAGCAGTCCCTTAGTGGGGAGTCCCACTGAAGCTTTCTTT
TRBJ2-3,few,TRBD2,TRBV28,CASMGLAGGGTQYF,TGTGCCAGTATGGGACTAGCGGGGGGTGGTACGCAGTATTTT
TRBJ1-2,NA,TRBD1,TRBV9,CASSENRGDYGYTF,TGTGCCAGCAGCGAGAACAGGGGAGACTATGGCTACACCTTC
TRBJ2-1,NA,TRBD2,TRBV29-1,CSKSGGDYNEQFF,TGCAGCAAAAGCGGGGGGGACTACAATGAGCAGTTCTTC
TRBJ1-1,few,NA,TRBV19,CASSWQVNTEAFF,TGTGCCAGTAGTTGGCAGGTCAACACTGAAGCTTTCTTT
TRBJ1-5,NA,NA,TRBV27,CASSTQAGSNQPQHF,TGTGCCAGCAGTACCCAGGCGGGTAGCAATCAGCCCCAGCATTTT
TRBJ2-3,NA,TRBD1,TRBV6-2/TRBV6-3,CASSHNRDRGPSTDTQYF,TGTGCCAGCAGTCATAACCGGGACAGGGGGCCGAGTACAGATACGCAGTATTTT
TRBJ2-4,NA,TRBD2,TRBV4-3,CASSQDTGGRAKNIQYF,TGCGCCAGCAGCCAAGATACGGGGGGTAGGGCCAAAAACATTCAGTACTTC
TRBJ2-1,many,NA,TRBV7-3,CASSPPPRATYNEQFF,TGTGCCAGCAGCCCCCCACCTAGGGCGACCTACAATGAGCAGTTCTTC
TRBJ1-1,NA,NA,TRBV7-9,CASCLWGTEAFF,TGTGCCAGCTGCTTATGGGGCACTGAAGCTTTCTTT
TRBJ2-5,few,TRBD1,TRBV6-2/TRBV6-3,CASTKTGVETQYF,TGTGCCAGCACCAAGACAGGGGTAGAGACCCAGTACTTC
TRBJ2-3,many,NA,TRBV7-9,CASSLVRQGTDTQYF,TGTGCCAGCAGCTTAGTCCGACAGGGCACAGATACGCAGTATTTT
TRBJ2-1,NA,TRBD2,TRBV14,CASSQWSGGYNEQFF,TGTGCCAGCAGCCAATGGAGCGGGGGGTACAATGAGCAGTTCTTC
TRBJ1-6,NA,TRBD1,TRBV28,CASSLQGVYNSPLHF,TGTGCCAGCAGTTTGCAGGGGGTATACAATTCACCCCTCCACTTT
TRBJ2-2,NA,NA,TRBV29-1,CSVPQGPGELIF,TGCAGCGTGCCTCAGGGGCCCGGGGAGCTGATTTTT
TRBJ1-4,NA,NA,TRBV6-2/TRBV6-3,CASWGRGAATNEKLFF,TGTGCCAGCTGGGGCAGAGGAGCTGCAACTAATGAAAAACTGTTTTTT
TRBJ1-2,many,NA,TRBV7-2,CASSLVEGIGHGYTF,TGTGCCAGCAGCTTAGTCGAGGGAATAGGCCATGGCTACACCTTC
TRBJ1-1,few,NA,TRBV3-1,CASSQEHSNTEAFF,TGTGCCAGCAGCCAAGAACACTCAAACACTGAAGCTTTCTTT
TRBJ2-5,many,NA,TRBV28,CASSSSPETQYF,TGTGCCAGCAGTTCCTCCCCAGAGACCCAGTACTTC
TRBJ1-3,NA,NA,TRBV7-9,CANSPDSRGF,TGTGCCAACAGCCCCGACAGCCGGGGGTTT